The 5 T cell receptor beta chains below all came from one sample that was sequenced in a study of patients and donors after allogeneic stem cell transplantation. TCRdb re-derived calls from the RT-PCR reads in MiXCR, one entry per CDR3 protein. The profile shows 110,000 or so distinct CDR3 sequences, less than 45% of them singletons. Material for sequencing was blood, either unsorted or a sorted T cell fraction (not recorded which). Every receptor here comes from a human donor who was either an allogeneic HSCT recipient or a stem cell or donor lymphocyte infusion donor (not recorded which). It is not recorded whose cells these are; they may come from a transplant donor.

This clonotype occurred a few times. The chain carries TRBV7-2 and TRBJ1-2; perhaps TRBD1 as D (5 bases). The V gene lost 2 bases and the J gene lost 5 bases, with 9 bases spanning the gap. This CDR3 contains 13 residues. Germline lookup yields CDR1 SGHTA and CDR2 FQGNSA. For the CDR3, the DNA is TGTGCCAGCAGCTTAAACAGGTGGTATGGCTACACCTTC. It encodes CASSLNRWYGYTF.

The chain links TRBV5-1 to TRBJ1-5, with D possibly being TRBD1 (6 bases). This CDR3 spans 15 amino acids. Trimming took 5 bases from V and 6 from J, leaving 18 bases between them. From germline, CDR1 is SGHRS and CDR2 YFSETQ. The DNA of the CDR3 is TGCGCCAGCAGACGGGACACCTCAGGACGTCAGCCCCAGCATTTT. Its protein product is CASRRDTSGRQPQHF.

The rearrangement joins TRBV7-2 to TRBJ2-5; 7 nucleotides align to TRBD2. This CDR3 has 14 residues. V lost 3 bases and J lost 4; bases outside the gene matches: 5. Germline V gene data show CDR1 as SGHTA and CDR2 as FQGNSA. Written as DNA, the CDR3 is TGTGCCAGCAGCTTCTGGCGGGAGAGAGAGACCCAGTACTTC. Translating it yields CASSFWRERETQYF. Full variable domain (missing parts from reference TRBV7-2 and TRBJ2-5): GAGVSQSPSNKVTEKGKDVELRCDPISGHTALYWYRQSLGQGLEFLIYFQGNSAPDKSGLPSDRFSAERTGGSVSTLTIQRTQQEDSAVYLCASSFWRERETQYFGPGTRLLVL.

This clonotype was counted between two and nine times. The V and J genes are TRBV12-3 or TRBV12-4 and TRBJ1-5, with 8 bases aligning to TRBD1. Trimming at V came to 6 bases and at J to 6 bases, leaving 4 bases not matched to a gene. The CDR3 is made up of 13 amino acids. The chain's CDR3 is CASSRQGFQPQHF. CDR3 nucleotide sequence: TGTGCCAGCAGCCGACAGGGGTTTCAGCCCCAGCATTTT.

The CDR3 nucleotides are TGTGCCAGCAGCTCCACCCCCTACGAGCAGTACTTC. It is translated as CASSSTPYEQYF. The V and J genes are TRBV3-1 and TRBJ2-7; D gene unclear. Trimming took 5 bases from V and 2 from J, leaving 7 bases between them. The CDR3 runs 12 residues. CDR1 is LGHDT and CDR2 is YNNKEL in the germline V gene (reference sequence).